The 16 T cell receptor beta chains given below trace back to one sample, sequenced in a study of blood T cell repertoires in COVID-19. Sequencing was performed with immunoSEQ multiplex PCR; in TCRdb, only in-frame clones are kept and a portion is missing. This table holds more than 300,000 clones, more than 70% found once. The sample consisted of peripheral blood. These receptor sequences come from a woman in her twenties or thirties with COVID-19, enrolled during active disease.

The rearrangement links TRBV29-1 to TRBJ2-7, with 12 bases identical to TRBD1. Germline V gene lookup returns CDR1 SQVTM and CDR2 ANQGSEA. The trim removed 6 bases at V and 4 bases at J, leaving 10 bases unmatched. This CDR3 comprises 15 residues. CDR3 nucleotides: TGCAGCGTCGCCTCCGGGACAGGGGGCAGGTACGAGCAGTACTTC. Amino acid sequence: CSVASGTGGRYEQYF.

On this clone itself: This may arise from a read error, as a much more abundant clone is one base away. This chain connects TRBV6-5 to TRBJ1-6; D possibly corresponds to TRBD1 (6 bases). V was shortened by 7 bases and J by 0 bases, with 10 bases between the two germline ends. CDR1 is MNHEY and CDR2 is SVGAGI in the germline V gene. The CDR3 totals 15 residues. The CDR3 DNA reads as TGTGCCAGCACCGTACAGGGCTCCTATAATTCACCCCTCCACTTT. Amino acids: CASTVQGSYNSPLHF.

The rearrangement links TRBV7-6 to TRBJ2-1, with TRBD1 as a possible D gene (6 bases). Germline lookup yields CDR1 SGHVS and CDR2 FNYEAQ. The CDR3 contains 16 residues. V was shortened by 4 bases and J by 6 bases, with 19 bases between the two germline ends. The CDR3 region has the DNA TGTGCCAGCAGCTCCGAGGCGACACAGGGTTCCAATGAGCAGTTCTTC. Residues: CASSSEATQGSNEQFF.

V and J are TRBV27 and TRBJ1-2, with a weak D call TRBD1 (6 bases). Germline V gene lookup returns CDR1 MNHEY and CDR2 SMNVEV (reference sequence). V was clipped by 4 bases and J by 4 bases, with 19 bases between them. This CDR3 contains 16 residues. CDR3 bases: TGTGCCAGCAGTTCTTGGGTACAGGGTTCTTCCTATGGCTACACCTTC. Its translation: CASSSWVQGSSYGYTF.

This chain connects TRBV7-3 to TRBJ2-3, with 8 positions matching TRBD2. The CDR3 is 16 residues long. Germline V gives CDR1 SGHTA, CDR2 FQGTGA. V trimming: 2 bases; J trimming: 9 bases; junction bases outside the gene matches: 13. CDR3 nucleotide sequence: TGTGCCAGCAGCTTAGGGGCCAGCGGGAGAGGTGAGACGCAGTATTTT. This gives the protein CASSLGASGRGETQYF.

The CDR3 region has the DNA TGCGCCAGCACTCTGGGACTAGCGTCCTACAATGAGCAGTTCTTC. This translates into CASTLGLASYNEQFF. V is TRBV5-1 and J is TRBJ2-1; 10 positions match TRBD2. The germline CDR1 and CDR2 sequences are SGHRS and YFSETQ. The ends lost 6 bases at V and 1 base at J; junction bases unmatched: 4. CDR3 length: 15 amino acids. The full variable domain, completed using reference TRBV5-1 and TRBJ2-1, is KAGVTQTPRYLIKTRGQQVTLSCSPISGHRSVSWYQQTPGQGLQFLFEYFSETQRNKGNFPGRFSGRQFSNSRSEMNVSTLELGDSALYLCASTLGLASYNEQFFGPGTRLTVL.

The chain joins TRBV28 to TRBJ2-5, with TRBD2 matching 7 bases. CDR1 is MDHEN and CDR2 is SYDVKM in the germline V gene. J was trimmed by 4 bases and V by 5 bases; bases with no gene match: 7. The CDR3 totals 14 residues. CDR3 DNA: TGTGCCAGCAGTGACCCGGGAGGAAGAGAGACCCAGTACTTC. It yields the protein CASSDPGGRETQYF. Variable domain in full (rest from reference TRBV28 and TRBJ2-5): DVKVTQSSRYLVKRTGEKVFLECVQDMDHENMFWYRQDPGLGLRLIYFSYDVKMKEKGDIPEGYSVSREKKERFSLILESASTNQTSMYLCASSDPGGRETQYFGPGTRLLVL.

This chain connects TRBV7-3 to TRBJ1-1; no reliable D call. The V end lost 3 bases, the J end lost 3 bases, and 8 bases lay between the germline ends. CDR1 is SGHTA and CDR2 is FQGTGA in the germline V gene. The CDR3 has 13 amino acids. The CDR3 loop is CASSLAVYTEAFF. CDR3 nucleotide sequence: TGTGCCAGCAGCTTGGCGGTGTACACTGAAGCTTTCTTT.

The chain uses TRBV3-1 (or the pseudogene TRBV3-2) and TRBJ1-2; D gene unclear. Between the trimmed V and J ends, which lost 2 bases and 0 bases, there was a span of 13 bases. The germline gives CDR1 LGHDT, CDR2 YNNKEL (reference sequence). The CDR3 is 16 residues long. In DNA form, the CDR3 reads TGTGCCAGCAGCCAAAAGGAGATTCGAGCTAACTATGGCTACACCTTC. This encodes CASSQKEIRANYGYTF.

This clone was counted between two and nine times. The chain carries TRBV5-4 and TRBJ2-7; 10 bases map to TRBD1. CDR1 and CDR2 from the germline V gene are SGHNT and YYREEE (reference sequence). Losses at the gene ends were 7 bases for V and 2 bases for J; bases not matched to a gene: 9. CDR3 size: 15 residues. The CDR3 reads CASSSPGQGPYEQYF. CDR3 DNA sequence: TGTGCCAGCTCCTCTCCGGGACAGGGGCCCTACGAGCAGTACTTC.

The rearrangement uses TRBV5-1 and TRBJ2-2; tentative D call: TRBD1 (5 bases). The CDR3 is 14 amino acids. CDR1 SGHRS and CDR2 YFSETQ come from the germline V gene. Between the trimmed V and J ends, which lost 0 bases and 3 bases, there was a span of 6 bases. CDR3 nucleotides: TGCGCCAGCAGCTTGGGACAGCACACCGGGGAGCTGTTTTTT. Translation: CASSLGQHTGELFF.

The chain employs TRBV4-2 and TRBJ1-3; 7 nucleotides line up with TRBD1. This CDR3 contains 16 residues. The V segment lost 4 bases and the J segment 2 bases; nucleotides outside the gene matches: 8. Germline CDR1 reads LGHNA; CDR2 reads YNFKEQ. CDR3 sequence (DNA): TGTGCCAGCAGCCGATCGACGACAGGGACTGGAAACACCATATATTTT. Its translation is CASSRSTTGTGNTIYF.

DNA of the CDR3: TGTGCCAGCAGCTCCGGGGTCGGGGAGCAGTACTTC. This gives the protein CASSSGVGEQYF. V usage is TRBV7-2 and J usage is TRBJ2-7, with D tentatively TRBD2 (5 bases). There are 12 residues in the CDR3. Germline V CDR1 and CDR2: SGHTA, FQGNSA. V was pared by 4 bases and J by 7 bases, with 11 bases between.

This chain connects TRBV3-1 (or the pseudogene TRBV3-2) to TRBJ2-1; 7 nucleotides match TRBD2. The V segment lost 3 bases and the J segment 2 bases; nucleotides outside the gene matches: 13. Germline V lookup: CDR1 LGHDT, CDR2 YNNKEL (reference sequence). The CDR3 sequence is 18 residues long. The CDR3 DNA sequence: TGTGCCAGCAGCCACGCCTATTTGGGGGAGGGCCCCTACAATGAGCAGTTCTTC. It is translated as CASSHAYLGEGPYNEQFF.

The DNA of the CDR3 is TGTGCCAGCAGTTTAGGTTCCGGGTTCACCGGGGAGCTGTTTTTT. Protein sequence: CASSLGSGFTGELFF. V and J are TRBV28 and TRBJ2-2; D not resolved. V was clipped by 2 bases and J by 4 bases, with 11 bases between them. Germline V gene sequence: CDR1 MDHEN, CDR2 SYDVKM. The CDR3 is made up of 15 amino acids.

The chain recombines TRBV2 with TRBJ1-1; D remains ambiguous. The CDR3 sequence is 12 residues long. The V and J ends lost 10 bases and 1 base respectively, with 10 bases between them. The V gene's germline CDR1 is SNHLY and CDR2 FYNNEI. The CDR3 loop reads CAIGSENTEAFF. DNA for the CDR3: TGTGCCATCGGTTCCGAGAACACTGAAGCTTTCTTT.